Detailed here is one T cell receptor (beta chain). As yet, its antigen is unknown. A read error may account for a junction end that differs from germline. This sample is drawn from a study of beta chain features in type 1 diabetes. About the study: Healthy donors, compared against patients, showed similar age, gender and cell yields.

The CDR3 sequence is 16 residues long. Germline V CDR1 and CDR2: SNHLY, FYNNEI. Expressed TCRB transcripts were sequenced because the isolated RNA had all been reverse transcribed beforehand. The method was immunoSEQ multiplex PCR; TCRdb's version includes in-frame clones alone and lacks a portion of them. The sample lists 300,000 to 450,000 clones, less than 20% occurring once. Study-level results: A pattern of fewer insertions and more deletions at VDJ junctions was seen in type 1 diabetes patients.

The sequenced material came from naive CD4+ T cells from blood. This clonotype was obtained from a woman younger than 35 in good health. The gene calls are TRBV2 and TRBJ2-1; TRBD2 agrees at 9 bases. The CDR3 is CASSEASRRGGHRGLF. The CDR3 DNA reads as TGTGCCAGCAGTGAAGCGTCTCGGCGGGGGGGCCACCGAGGGCTCTTC.